The rows below give T cell receptor beta chains drawn from one sample of a study of cytomegalovirus exposure and HLA in healthy donors. Libraries were prepared by immunoSEQ multiplex PCR; TCRdb keeps only in-frame clonotypes and omits some of them. The sample yields around 170,000 clones, more than 75% seen once. The sample comprised PBMCs. These receptors were collected from a man in his forties in good health and CMV-seronegative. Both conserved end residues are part of each CDR3.

v_call: TRBV10-3; cdr3_aa: CAISYSGQGDSYEQYF
v_call: TRBV9; cdr3_aa: CASSAGQGIGSNQPQHF
v_call: TRBV15; cdr3_aa: CATTRDRGVGELFF
v_call: TRBV30; cdr3_aa: CAWSAWTVNSPLHF
v_call: TRBV4-3; cdr3_aa: CASSQDSERSGYEQYF
v_call: TRBV5-1; cdr3_aa: CASSVVQDTGELFF
v_call: TRBV2; cdr3_aa: CASSDPLSTSGSYNEQFF
v_call: TRBV28; cdr3_aa: CASSDRGTDGYTF
v_call: TRBV7-9; cdr3_aa: CASSLRGSNYGYTF
v_call: TRBV4-3; cdr3_aa: CASSQDSVGRSYNEQFF
v_call: TRBV9; cdr3_aa: CASSVAGLSSYEQYF
v_call: TRBV5-1; cdr3_aa: CASSPGTGNEKLFF
v_call: TRBV7-3; cdr3_aa: CASSLKAGVRETQYF
v_call: TRBV21-1; cdr3_aa: CASRIPGHGGVFKTQYF
v_call: TRBV5-6; cdr3_aa: CASSLGASLYGYTF
v_call: TRBV4-3; cdr3_aa: CASSQERGDLNEQFF
v_call: TRBV5-8; cdr3_aa: CASSLGRVRSNQPQHF
v_call: TRBV5-4; cdr3_aa: CASSLDRVYGYTF
v_call: TRBV27; cdr3_aa: CASRSSGSGQGSNYGYTF
v_call: TRBV29-1; cdr3_aa: CSVDSMGGEQYF
v_call: TRBV7-2; cdr3_aa: CASSSPRSTDTQYF
v_call: TRBV2; cdr3_aa: CASSLATGGALREQFF
v_call: TRBV20-1; cdr3_aa: CSAPLSATQYF
v_call: TRBV28; cdr3_aa: CASSSDIPPYEQYF
v_call: TRBV15; cdr3_aa: CATDKSLSNQPQHF
v_call: TRBV6-1; cdr3_aa: CASSRDSYEQYF
v_call: TRBV18; cdr3_aa: CASSPLYRENTYEQYF
v_call: TRBV29-1; cdr3_aa: CSADSGRNTGELFF
v_call: TRBV28; cdr3_aa: CASDREGTDTQYF
v_call: TRBV18; cdr3_aa: CASSPLGKGANEKLFF
v_call: TRBV5-4; cdr3_aa: CASSFKRGSYNEQFF
v_call: TRBV28; cdr3_aa: CASSPLSGQGWRTEAFF
v_call: TRBV25-1; cdr3_aa: CASRGDRGQTGELFF
v_call: TRBV4-2; cdr3_aa: CASSQGAQGQSTDTQYF
v_call: TRBV5-1; cdr3_aa: CASSPVPGLVPGANVLTF
v_call: TRBV2; cdr3_aa: CASSAGTGSYEQYF
v_call: TRBV7-2; cdr3_aa: CASSLGAGPNPKNIQYF
v_call: TRBV30; cdr3_aa: CAWSVYAGSPADTQYF
v_call: TRBV7-9; cdr3_aa: CASTETGGADYGYTF
v_call: TRBV6-6; cdr3_aa: CASSRQGDEKLFF
v_call: TRBV19; cdr3_aa: CASIRRGTYGYTF
v_call: TRBV28; cdr3_aa: CASSPQGQGYNEQFF
v_call: TRBV5-4; cdr3_aa: CASSVTGGLNTEAFF
v_call: TRBV5-1; cdr3_aa: CASSLGAGNNEQFF
v_call: TRBV15; cdr3_aa: CATSRFSLGQIHSYEQYF
v_call: TRBV7-8; cdr3_aa: CASSLATRGGFYEQFF
v_call: TRBV4-1; cdr3_aa: CASSQVEGQGALEQYF
v_call: TRBV9; cdr3_aa: CASSGEQGWETQYF
v_call: TRBV28; cdr3_aa: CASSLGLAPGTQYF
v_call: TRBV7-3; cdr3_aa: CASSSRGVTNYGYTF
v_call: TRBV7-9; cdr3_aa: CASSLGLAGGTDTQYF
v_call: TRBV5-1; cdr3_aa: CASSERTGSGYGYTF
v_call: TRBV7-2; cdr3_aa: CASSPSQGPYEQYF
v_call: TRBV4-1; cdr3_aa: CASSQVAGTYEQYF